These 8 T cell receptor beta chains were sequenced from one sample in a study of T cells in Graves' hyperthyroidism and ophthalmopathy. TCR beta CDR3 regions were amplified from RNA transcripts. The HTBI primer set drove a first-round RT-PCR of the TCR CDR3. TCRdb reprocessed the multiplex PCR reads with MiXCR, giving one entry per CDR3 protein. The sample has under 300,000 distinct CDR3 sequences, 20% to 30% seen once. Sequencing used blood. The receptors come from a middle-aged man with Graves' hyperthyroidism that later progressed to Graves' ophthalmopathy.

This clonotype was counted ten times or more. Here the CDR3 DNA reads TGTGCCAGCAGCCAAGATCTGGGATTATACTATGGCTACACCTTC. Its translation is CASSQDLGLYYGYTF. This sequence joins TRBV3-1 and TRBJ1-2; D not certain. CDR1 and CDR2 from the germline V gene are LGHDT and YNNKEL (reference sequence). This CDR3 is built from 15 residues. The V end was cut by 0 bases, the J end by 3 bases, with 11 bases between.

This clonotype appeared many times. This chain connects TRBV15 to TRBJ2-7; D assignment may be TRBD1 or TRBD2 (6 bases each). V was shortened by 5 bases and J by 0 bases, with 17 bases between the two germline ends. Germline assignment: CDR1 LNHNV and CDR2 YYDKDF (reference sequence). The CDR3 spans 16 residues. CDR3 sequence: CATSPRPGADSYEQYF. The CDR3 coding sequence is TGTGCCACCAGCCCCCGCCCGGGGGCGGACTCCTACGAGCAGTACTTC.

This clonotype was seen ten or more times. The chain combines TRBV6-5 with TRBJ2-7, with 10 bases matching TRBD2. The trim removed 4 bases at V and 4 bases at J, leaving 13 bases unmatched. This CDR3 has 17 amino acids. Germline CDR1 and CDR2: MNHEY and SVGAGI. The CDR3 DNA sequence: TGTGCCAGCAGTTCACAAGGACTAGCGGATACCAATTACGAGCAGTACTTC. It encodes CASSSQGLADTNYEQYF.

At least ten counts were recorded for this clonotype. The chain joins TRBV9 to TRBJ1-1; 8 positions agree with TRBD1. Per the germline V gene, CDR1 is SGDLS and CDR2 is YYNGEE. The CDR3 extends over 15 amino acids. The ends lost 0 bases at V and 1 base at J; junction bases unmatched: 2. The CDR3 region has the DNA TGTGCCAGCAGCGTAGAGGGGACAGGGAACACTGAAGCTTTCTTT. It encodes CASSVEGTGNTEAFF.

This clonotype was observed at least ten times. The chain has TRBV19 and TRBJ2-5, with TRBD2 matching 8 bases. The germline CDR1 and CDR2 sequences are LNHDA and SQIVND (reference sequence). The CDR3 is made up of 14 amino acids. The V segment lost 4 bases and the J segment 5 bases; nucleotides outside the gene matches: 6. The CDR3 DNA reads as TGTGCCAGTAGTACCCCGGGAGGGCCGGAGACCCAGTACTTC. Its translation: CASSTPGGPETQYF. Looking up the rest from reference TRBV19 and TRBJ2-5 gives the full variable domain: DGGITQSPKYLFRKEGQNVTLSCEQNLNHDAMYWYRQDPGQGLRLIYYSQIVNDFQKGDIAEGYSVSREKKESFPLTVTSAQKNPTAFYLCASSTPGGPETQYFGPGTRLLVL.

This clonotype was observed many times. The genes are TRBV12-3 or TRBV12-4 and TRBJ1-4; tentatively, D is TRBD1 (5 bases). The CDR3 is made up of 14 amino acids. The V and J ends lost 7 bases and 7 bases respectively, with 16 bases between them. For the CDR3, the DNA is TGTGCCAGCATCCCAGAGGGGCGCGGTGAAAAACTGTTTTTT. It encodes CASIPEGRGEKLFF.

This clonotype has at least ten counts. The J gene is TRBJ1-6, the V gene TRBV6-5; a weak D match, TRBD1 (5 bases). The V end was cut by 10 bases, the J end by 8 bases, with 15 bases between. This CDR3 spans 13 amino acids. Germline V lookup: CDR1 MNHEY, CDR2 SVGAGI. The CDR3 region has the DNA TGTGCCACCCGTCGGGGGACTTATTCACCCCTCCACTTT. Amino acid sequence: CATRRGTYSPLHF.

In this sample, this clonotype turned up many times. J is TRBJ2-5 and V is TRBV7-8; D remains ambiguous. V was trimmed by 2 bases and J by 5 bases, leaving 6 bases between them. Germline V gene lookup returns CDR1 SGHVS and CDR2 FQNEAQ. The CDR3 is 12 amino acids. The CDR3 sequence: CASSLMGETQYF. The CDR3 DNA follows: TGTGCCAGCAGCTTAATGGGTGAGACCCAGTACTTC.